This TCR beta chain was profiled in a study of T cell responses to AZD1222 COVID-19 vaccine. Only in-frame clones appear in the TCRdb table, and some are missing; sequencing was by immunoSEQ multiplex PCR. Of around 15,000 clones listed, less than 85% were seen once; the top ten hold about two fifths. The study's findings and limits: The sample set comprised mostly white British donors with more females, and clonal diversity was possibly underestimated.

Looked up from germline, CDR1 is LNHDA and CDR2 is SQIVND (reference sequence). V shed 3 bases and J 7 bases; nucleotides not matched to a gene: 8. The CDR3 length is 15 residues. Second-dose groups at about 4 or about 12 weeks were pooled. The sample holds one count of this clone. Its specificity is not known. The receptor comes from an adult who received the AZD1222 COVID-19 vaccine. The J gene is TRBJ2-1, the V gene TRBV19; TRBD1 agrees at 8 bases. The sequencing here drew on peripheral blood, taken 28 days after the second AZD1222 dose. CDR3 loop: CASSISDRGTNEQFF. The CDR3 DNA reads TGTGCCAGTAGTATTTCAGACAGGGGTACGAATGAGCAGTTCTTC.